Following are 31 T cell receptor beta chains from one sample sequenced in a study of T-cell reconstitution after alpha-beta-depleted transplantation in children. A library of TCRbeta sequences, prepared with unique molecular identifiers, was generated. TCRdb re-called the PCR reads with MiXCR, one entry per CDR3 protein. Of 95,000 to 150,000 distinct CDR3 sequences detected, under 30% appear once; the ten largest clones hold more than 9%. This specimen consisted of PBMCs, mostly from graft donor cells, obtained 180 days after TCRalphabeta/CD19-depleted stem cell transplant. The origin of the receptors is a male patient aged 2 to 9 who had a stem cell transplant for chronic granulomatous disease, so the T cells may come from the graft donor.

This clonotype came up a few times. This chain uses TRBV10-3 with TRBJ2-3, with TRBD2 matching over 9 bases. V shed 10 bases and J 2 bases; nucleotides not matched to a gene: 19. Germline V CDR1 and CDR2: ENHRY, SYGVKD. The CDR3 runs to 18 residues. The CDR3 is CATRYTPKQRGDTDTQYF. DNA for the CDR3: TGTGCCACCCGATACACCCCAAAACAGCGGGGGGACACAGATACGCAGTATTTT.

In this sample, this clonotype turned up a few times. One end of the junction is discordant with germline, which a read error may explain. V and J are TRBV12-3 or TRBV12-4 and TRBJ2-2; D not certain. This CDR3 spans 15 amino acids. CDR3 protein: CASSFRLPYTGELFF. The DNA for the CDR3 is TGTGCCAGCAGTTTCAGGTTGCCCTACACTGGGGAGCTGTTTTTT.

This clonotype was seen many times. This chain connects TRBV15 to TRBJ2-7; TRBD1 might be the D (6 bases). This CDR3 contains 15 residues. In germline, CDR1 is LNHNV, CDR2 YYDKDF (reference sequence). V lost 2 bases and J lost 4, with 15 bases in between. Here the CDR3 DNA reads TGTGCCACCAGCAGATCTCTTGGACAGCAGTACGAGCAGTACTTC. Translating it yields CATSRSLGQQYEQYF.

The chain has TRBV6-1 and TRBJ1-1; 8 bases are a match to TRBD1. The CDR3 loop spans 15 amino acids. CDR1 MNHNS and CDR2 SASEGT come from the germline V gene. Unmatched junction bases numbered 5, after V lost 4 bases and J lost 1 base. This chain's CDR3 is CASSGDRGGNTEAFF. For the CDR3, the DNA is TGTGCCAGCAGTGGTGACAGGGGTGGGAACACTGAAGCTTTCTTT.

The rearrangement joins TRBV5-1 to TRBJ2-2, with D possibly TRBD1 on 6 matching bases. Deletions cut 4 bases from V and 3 bases from J, with 13 bases between. The germline CDR1 and CDR2 sequences are SGHRS and YFSETQ. The CDR3 has 15 amino acids. The CDR3 spells CASSVLQGDTGELFF. CDR3 sequence (DNA): TGCGCCAGCAGCGTATTACAGGGAGACACCGGGGAGCTGTTTTTT.

The chain couples TRBV25-1 to TRBJ2-1, with D perhaps given as TRBD1 or TRBD2 (6 bases each). This CDR3 is 19 amino acids long. Germline lookup yields CDR1 MGHDK and CDR2 SYGVNS. Trimming left V 2 bases short and J 2 bases short, with 22 bases between. The CDR3: CASSESPVHGGLTYNEQFF. CDR3 in DNA: TGTGCCAGCAGTGAAAGTCCAGTCCACGGGGGCCTAACCTACAATGAGCAGTTCTTC.

A remark on this clonotype: A much larger clone lies a single base off, so this may be a read error. The rearrangement links TRBV27 to TRBJ2-7, with D uncertain. The V gene's germline CDR1 is MNHEY and CDR2 SMNVEV (reference sequence). CDR3 length: 15 amino acids. The CDR3 DNA follows: TGTGCCAGCAGTTCCTTCGCGACCCGCTTCTACCAGCAGTACTTC. It encodes CASSSFATRFYQQYF.

This rearrangement joins TRBV20-1 to TRBJ2-4; TRBD2 matches at 7 bases. CDR1 and CDR2 from the germline V gene are DFQATT and SNEGSKA (reference sequence). CDR3 length: 15 amino acids. V dropped 6 bases and J dropped 0; count of bases not matched to a gene: 8. As DNA, the CDR3 is TGCAGTGCCGACCCGGGGGGACTAGCCAAAAACATTCAGTACTTC. Encoded protein: CSADPGGLAKNIQYF.

This clonotype was counted at least ten times. The chain is built from TRBV7-2 and TRBJ2-7; 9 positions match TRBD1. This CDR3 comprises 15 residues. Germline values: CDR1 SGHTA, CDR2 FQGNSA. The J segment lost 3 bases and the V segment lost 5 bases, leaving 8 bases of the junction unmatched. The CDR3 region has the DNA TGTGCCAGCAGCCCTCGGGGGACAGGGATCTACGAGCAGTACTTC. Residues: CASSPRGTGIYEQYF.

This clonotype was counted only a few times. The chain joins TRBV20-1 to TRBJ1-5, with D possibly being TRBD1 (5 bases). The V end was cut by 2 bases, the J end by 7 bases, with 12 bases between. The CDR3 runs 13 residues. Germline CDR1 is DFQATT and CDR2 is SNEGSKA (reference sequence). The CDR3 loop is CSARSGAGQPQHF. The CDR3 bases are TGCAGTGCTAGATCCGGGGCGGGACAGCCCCAGCATTTT.

This clonotype was seen a handful of times. This chain connects TRBV12-3 or TRBV12-4 to TRBJ1-1; 7 bases match TRBD1. The trim removed 5 bases at V and 1 base at J, leaving 10 bases unmatched. The CDR3 is 16 residues long. This chain's CDR3 is CASSPTATGRNTEAFF. The CDR3 region has the DNA TGTGCCAGCAGTCCCACAGCGACAGGGAGGAACACTGAAGCTTTCTTT.

This clonotype has ten or more counts. This chain joins TRBV10-3 and TRBJ2-1; 7 bases agree with TRBD2. The ends lost 11 bases at V and 4 bases at J; junction bases unmatched: 5. The germline V gene has CDR1 ENHRY and CDR2 SYGVKD. This CDR3 region has 12 residues. CDR3 amino acids: CAASGNYNEQFF. The DNA for the CDR3 is TGTGCCGCCAGCGGGAATTACAATGAGCAGTTCTTC.

The chain employs TRBV4-1 and TRBJ2-1, with D hard to call. CDR3 length: 15 residues. The V gene lost 0 bases and the J gene lost 2 bases, with 8 bases spanning the gap. Germline assignment: CDR1 MGHRA and CDR2 YSYEKL. In DNA form, the CDR3 reads TGCGCCAGCAGCCAAGAATGGCTCCCCTACAATGAGCAGTTCTTC. It specifies CASSQEWLPYNEQFF.

The chain recombines TRBV12-3 or TRBV12-4 with TRBJ2-2; a possible D gene is TRBD2 (5 bases). Trimming took off 1 base at V and 7 bases at J, with 7 bases between the two ends. The CDR3 covers 13 residues. The DNA of the CDR3 is TGTGCCAGCAGTTTAGTGGCGGGCGGGGAGCTGTTTTTT. This encodes CASSLVAGGELFF.

V and J are TRBV7-2 and TRBJ1-2; 8 bases match TRBD1. Germline V CDR1 and CDR2: SGHTA, FQGNSA. The CDR3 is 13 amino acids. With 1 base clipped from V and 7 bases from J, the junction kept 2 bases outside the gene matches. For the CDR3, the DNA is TGTGCCAGCAGCTTAGGACAGGGGTTTGGCTACACCTTC. It translates to CASSLGQGFGYTF.

The CDR3 sequence: CASSLVQGEREQYF. The CDR3 DNA is TGTGCCAGCAGTTTAGTACAGGGGGAGAGAGAGCAGTACTTC. The chain uses TRBV27 and TRBJ2-7; 8 bases are shared with TRBD1. Germline assignment: CDR1 MNHEY and CDR2 SMNVEV (reference sequence). V lost 2 bases to trimming and J lost 7 bases; unmatched junction nucleotides: 7. This CDR3 spans 14 amino acids.

This sequence joins TRBV12-3 or TRBV12-4 and TRBJ2-7; 7 bases match TRBD2. This CDR3 has 14 amino acids. The trim removed 6 bases at V and 4 bases at J, leaving 9 bases unmatched. CDR3 in amino acids: CASSSTSELYEQYF. As DNA, the CDR3 is TGTGCCAGCAGCTCTACTAGCGAGCTTTACGAGCAGTACTTC.

V usage is TRBV12-3 or TRBV12-4 and J usage is TRBJ2-7; D may be TRBD2 (5 bases). The CDR3 runs to 15 residues. V gave up 2 bases and J gave up 0 bases, with 11 bases separating them. The CDR3 protein is CASSLSGKSSYEQYF. Here the CDR3 DNA reads TGTGCCAGCAGTTTATCGGGGAAGAGCTCCTACGAGCAGTACTTC.

This clonotype was detected many times. The V call is TRBV27, the J call TRBJ2-7; TRBD2 is a possible D gene (5 bases). This CDR3 comprises 16 residues. Trimming removed 0 bases at V and 3 bases at J, with 15 bases between. Germline-derived CDR1 and CDR2 are MNHEY and SMNVEV (reference sequence). The CDR3 is CASSLSQLSGGYEQYF. The CDR3 DNA reads TGTGCCAGCAGTTTATCGCAGTTGAGCGGCGGCTACGAGCAGTACTTC.

The sample holds many counts of this clonotype. V gene TRBV10-3 combines with J gene TRBJ1-2; D is possibly TRBD1 (5 bases). V lost 3 bases to trimming and J lost 4 bases, with 12 bases between them. CDR3 length equals 14 residues. From germline, CDR1 is ENHRY and CDR2 SYGVKD. The CDR3 sequence: CAISDQVGGYGYTF. The CDR3 DNA follows: TGTGCCATCAGTGACCAGGTTGGGGGCTATGGCTACACCTTC.

The chain has TRBV5-6 and TRBJ1-4; D uncertain. V was clipped by 2 bases and J by 0 bases, with 5 bases between them. Germline-derived CDR1 and CDR2 are SGHDT and YYEEEE. The CDR3 contains 14 residues. Here the CDR3 reads CASSFVATNEKLFF. CDR3 DNA: TGTGCCAGCAGCTTCGTGGCAACTAATGAAAAACTGTTTTTT.

V is TRBV20-1 and J is TRBJ2-3; a possible D gene is TRBD2 (6 bases). CDR1 and CDR2 (germline): DFQATT, SNEGSKA (reference sequence). V gave up 3 bases and J gave up 4 bases, with 11 bases separating them. The CDR3 has 13 amino acids. As DNA, the CDR3 is TGCAGTGCTAGCCCGGGAGCGGCAGATACGCAGTATTTT. This translates into CSASPGAADTQYF.

This clonotype was detected many times. One end of the junction does not line up with germline, which may come from a read error. This sequence joins TRBV20-1 and TRBJ1-2; D is unclear. The germline V gene has CDR1 DFQATT and CDR2 SNEGSKA (reference sequence). The CDR3 has 12 residues. The CDR3 region has the DNA TGCAGTGCTAGAGGTGTGGAGAAAGAATCACACTTC. Its translation: CSARGVEKESHF.

There are many counts of this clonotype. V and J are TRBV11-2 and TRBJ2-7; no clear D gene. V lost 1 base, J lost 2 bases, and 12 bases lay in between. Germline assignment: CDR1 SGHAT and CDR2 FQNNGV. The CDR3 contains 15 residues. The CDR3: CASSLVPESTYEQYF. Here the CDR3 DNA reads TGTGCCAGCAGCTTAGTTCCGGAATCCACCTACGAGCAGTACTTC. The whole variable domain, remainder taken from reference TRBV11-2 and TRBJ2-7, is EAGVAQSPRYKIIEKRQSVAFWCNPISGHATLYWYQQILGQGPKLLIQFQNNGVVDDSQLPKDRFSAERLKGVDSTLKIQPAKLEDSAVYLCASSLVPESTYEQYFGPGTRLTVT.

On this clonotype: A much larger clone differs from this one at a single base, so this may be a read error. The gene calls are TRBV7-2 and TRBJ1-2; TRBD1 matches at 7 bases. The CDR3 sequence is 13 residues long. The V and J ends lost 5 bases and 7 bases, in that order; junction bases with no gene match: 7. Germline V lookup: CDR1 SGHTA, CDR2 FQGNSA. In DNA form, the CDR3 reads TGTGCCAGCAGCCCCACAGGGGTCCGTGGCTACACCTTC. Protein product: CASSPTGVRGYTF.

This clonotype was counted only a few times. The CDR3 nucleotides read TGCATTGCCCTAGCGGGCCCCAATGAGCAGTTCTTC. Amino acids: CIALAGPNEQFF. The V and J genes are TRBV20-1 and TRBJ2-1; TRBD2 matches at 8 bases. This CDR3 contains 12 residues. The germline V gene has CDR1 DFQATT and CDR2 SNEGSKA (reference sequence).

In its sample, this clonotype was seen a few times. This rearrangement joins TRBV12-3 or TRBV12-4 to TRBJ1-6, with D possibly TRBD1 on 5 matching bases. Trimming removed 0 bases from V and 0 bases from J, with 9 bases in between. The CDR3 contains 17 residues. CDR3 sequence: CASSLAQGISYNSPLHF. The CDR3 DNA reads TGTGCCAGCAGTTTAGCGCAGGGTATCTCCTATAATTCACCCCTCCACTTT.

The rearrangement uses TRBV20-1 and TRBJ2-1, with TRBD1 identical over 9 bases. V lost 5 bases, J lost 6 bases, and 11 bases stayed unmatched. Germline values: CDR1 DFQATT, CDR2 SNEGSKA (reference sequence). This CDR3 is 15 amino acids long. The CDR3 region has the DNA TGCAGTGCTCTGAAACCCGGGACAGGGATCAATGAGCAGTTCTTC. It encodes CSALKPGTGINEQFF.

J is TRBJ1-2 and V is TRBV5-1; no clear D. In germline, CDR1 is SGHRS, CDR2 YFSETQ. This CDR3 region has 13 residues. V lost 0 bases and J 1 base, leaving 4 bases between the germline ends. The CDR3, as DNA: TGCGCCAGCAGCTTGGAAAATAACTATGGCTACACCTTC. Its protein is CASSLENNYGYTF. The full variable domain, completed using reference TRBV5-1 and TRBJ1-2, is KAGVTQTPRYLIKTRGQQVTLSCSPISGHRSVSWYQQTPGQGLQFLFEYFSETQRNKGNFPGRFSGRQFSNSRSEMNVSTLELGDSALYLCASSLENNYGYTFGSGTRLTVV.

This clonotype came up many times. The chain recombines TRBV15 with TRBJ1-6; 7 nucleotides align to TRBD1. Germline CDR1 and CDR2: LNHNV and YYDKDF (reference sequence). J was trimmed by 6 bases and V by 9 bases; bases with no gene match: 5. This CDR3 is 13 amino acids long. CDR3 in DNA: TGTGCCACGAAGGGGGCGCTTAATTCACCCCTCCACTTT. Amino acid sequence: CATKGALNSPLHF. Variable domain in full (rest from reference TRBV15 and TRBJ1-6): DAMVIQNPRYQVTQFGKPVTLSCSQTLNHNVMYWYQQKSSQAPKLLFHYYDKDFNNEADTPDNFQSRRPNTSFCFLDIRSPGLGDTAMYLCATKGALNSPLHFGNGTRLTVT.

This clonotype was seen at least ten times. The V call is TRBV12-3 or TRBV12-4, the J call TRBJ2-1; D remains ambiguous. Trimming shortened V by 6 bases and J by 7 bases, and 13 bases separated the two germline ends. This CDR3 contains 13 residues. For the CDR3, the DNA is TGTGCCAGCAGCGCAGCTACCCCAAATGAGCAGTTCTTC. As protein: CASSAATPNEQFF.